A single sample gave rise to the 14 T cell receptor beta chains below, sequenced in a study of radiotherapy plus CTLA-4 blockade in lung cancer. The assay was immunoSEQ multiplex PCR, and TCRdb's table has in-frame clones only and misses some. The top ten hold approximately 5.2% of the sample, which has more than 95,000 clones, more than 65% seen once. The specimen comprised peripheral blood, sampled from a patient treated with radiotherapy plus ipilimumab. Receptor source: a human donor with non-small cell lung cancer who had a partial response to radiotherapy plus ipilimumab.

This clone was counted between two and nine times. The chain links TRBV28 to TRBJ1-1, with D perhaps matching TRBD1 (5 bases). Germline CDR1 is MDHEN and CDR2 is SYDVKM. Trimming pared 0 bases from V and 7 bases from J, leaving 12 bases between. The CDR3 contains 14 residues. The CDR3 sequence is CASSLWGGTFEAFF. The CDR3 DNA is TGTGCCAGCAGTTTATGGGGGGGGACTTTTGAAGCTTTCTTT.

This sequence joins TRBV28 and TRBJ2-7; the match to TRBD1 covers 8 bases. V lost 2 bases to trimming and J lost 0 bases; unmatched junction nucleotides: 3. Germline CDR1 and CDR2: MDHEN and SYDVKM. The CDR3 runs 15 residues. CDR3 in amino acids: CASSLITGGSYEQYF. CDR3 coding DNA: TGTGCCAGCAGTTTAATTACAGGGGGCTCCTACGAGCAGTACTTC.

The V call is TRBV28, the J call TRBJ2-3, with TRBD2 as a possible D gene (5 bases). Germline V lookup: CDR1 MDHEN, CDR2 SYDVKM. CDR3 length: 15 residues. Deletions cut 4 bases from V and 3 bases from J, with 14 bases between. The CDR3 is CASSSPGTGTDTQYF. Here the CDR3 DNA reads TGTGCCAGCAGTTCCCCGGGAACGGGGACAGATACGCAGTATTTT.

This clone showed up just a few times. Other nucleotide sequences from this sample produce the same CDR3. The chain joins TRBV6-1 to TRBJ2-3; 10 nucleotides line up with TRBD2. V lost 5 bases and J lost 3; bases outside the gene matches: 2. Per the germline V gene, CDR1 is MNHNS and CDR2 is SASEGT. The CDR3 sequence is 14 residues long. The CDR3 reads CASSRTSGTDTQYF. Here the CDR3 DNA reads TGTGCCAGCAGTCGGACTAGCGGAACAGATACGCAGTATTTT.

The chain is built from TRBV30 and TRBJ2-4; TRBD1 aligns across 7 bases. The CDR3 runs 14 residues. Looked up from germline, CDR1 is GTSNPN and CDR2 is SVGIG (reference sequence). Trimming removed 5 bases from V and 6 bases from J; junction bases left unmatched: 10. CDR3 coding DNA: TGTGCCTGGGGGACGATAAACAGGGGAAACATTCAGTACTTC. Translated, it gives CAWGTINRGNIQYF.

The rearrangement uses TRBV19 and TRBJ1-5, with TRBD1 identical over 9 bases. The V gene end was trimmed by 4 bases and the J gene end by 1 base; junction bases not matched to a gene: 14. Germline V gives CDR1 LNHDA, CDR2 SQIVND (reference sequence). The CDR3 is 19 residues long. DNA of the CDR3: TGTGCCAGTAGTACGAAGGGACAGGGCGAAGTCAGGAGCAATCAGCCCCAGCATTTT. It codes for CASSTKGQGEVRSNQPQHF. Filled out from reference TRBV19 and TRBJ1-5, the complete variable domain reads DGGITQSPKYLFRKEGQNVTLSCEQNLNHDAMYWYRQDPGQGLRLIYYSQIVNDFQKGDIAEGYSVSREKKESFPLTVTSAQKNPTAFYLCASSTKGQGEVRSNQPQHFGDGTRLSIL.

This clone has just a few counts. The V and J genes are TRBV18 and TRBJ1-3, with 7 bases lining up with TRBD1. The V gene's germline CDR1 is KGHSH and CDR2 LQKENI. There are 16 residues in the CDR3. Trimming at V came to 0 bases and at J to 2 bases, leaving 4 bases not matched to a gene. CDR3 amino acids: CASSPPQGVTGNTIYF. The CDR3 coding sequence is TGTGCCAGCTCACCACCCCAGGGGGTTACTGGAAACACCATATATTTT.

The rearrangement uses TRBV2 and TRBJ2-3, with TRBD1 identical over 12 bases. The length of the CDR3 is 17 residues. Germline V gives CDR1 SNHLY, CDR2 FYNNEI. V shed 6 bases, J shed 4 bases, and the junction held 11 bases outside the gene matches. CDR3 nucleotide sequence: TGTGCCAGCAGCAGATCTTTTCGGGACAGGGGGCCAGATACGCAGTATTTT. Its translation is CASSRSFRDRGPDTQYF.

The V and J genes are TRBV28 and TRBJ1-2; TRBD1 agrees at 8 bases. From germline, CDR1 is MDHEN and CDR2 SYDVKM. The CDR3 loop spans 13 amino acids. Unmatched junction bases numbered 9, after V lost 7 bases and J lost 8 bases. For the CDR3, the DNA is TGTGCCAGCACCGACGGACAGGGTTCCGGCTACACCTTC. Encoded protein: CASTDGQGSGYTF.

The J gene is TRBJ1-1, the V gene TRBV6-1, with unresolved D. This CDR3 contains 15 residues. Germline values: CDR1 MNHNS, CDR2 SASEGT. V shed 2 bases and J shed 2 bases, with 12 bases lying between them. The CDR3: CASSETLNINTEAFF. The DNA for the CDR3 is TGTGCCAGCAGTGAAACATTGAACATCAACACTGAAGCTTTCTTT.

The gene calls are TRBV4-2 and TRBJ1-3; the D gene is possibly TRBD1 (6 bases). The germline V gene has CDR1 LGHNA and CDR2 YNFKEQ. The germline V and J ends were trimmed by 3 bases and 2 bases, with 11 bases remaining between them. The CDR3 consists of 15 residues. CDR3 sequence reads: CASSQYRDTGNTIYF. CDR3 coding DNA: TGTGCCAGCAGCCAGTACCGGGACACTGGAAACACCATATATTTT.

This chain uses TRBV10-3 with TRBJ2-1, with D maybe TRBD2 (5 bases). CDR3 size: 13 residues. Germline CDR1 is ENHRY and CDR2 is SYGVKD. Trimming pared 4 bases from V and 5 bases from J, leaving 9 bases between. Written as DNA, the CDR3 is TGTGCCATCAGTGTTGAGGGCGACAATGAGCAGTTCTTC. Amino acids: CAISVEGDNEQFF.

This chain joins TRBV5-6 and TRBJ1-3; D may be TRBD1 (5 bases). From germline, CDR1 is SGHDT and CDR2 YYEEEE. Trimming cost V 4 bases and J 2 bases, with 10 bases left between them. The CDR3 contains 14 residues. CDR3 coding DNA: TGTGCCAGCAGCCCTCAGGGCGCTGGAAACACCATATATTTT. Its protein product is CASSPQGAGNTIYF.

This clone showed up just once. The chain recombines TRBV5-3 with TRBJ2-7; 14 bases line up with TRBD2. TRBV5-3 falls under the ORF class, with uncertain function. CDR3 size: 20 residues. J was trimmed by 3 bases and V by 4 bases; bases with no gene match: 18. CDR3 in amino acids: CARSILLGTSGSWSDYEQYV. Here the CDR3 DNA reads TGTGCCAGAAGCATCCTCCTGGGGACTAGCGGGAGTTGGAGTGACTACGAGCAGTACGTC.